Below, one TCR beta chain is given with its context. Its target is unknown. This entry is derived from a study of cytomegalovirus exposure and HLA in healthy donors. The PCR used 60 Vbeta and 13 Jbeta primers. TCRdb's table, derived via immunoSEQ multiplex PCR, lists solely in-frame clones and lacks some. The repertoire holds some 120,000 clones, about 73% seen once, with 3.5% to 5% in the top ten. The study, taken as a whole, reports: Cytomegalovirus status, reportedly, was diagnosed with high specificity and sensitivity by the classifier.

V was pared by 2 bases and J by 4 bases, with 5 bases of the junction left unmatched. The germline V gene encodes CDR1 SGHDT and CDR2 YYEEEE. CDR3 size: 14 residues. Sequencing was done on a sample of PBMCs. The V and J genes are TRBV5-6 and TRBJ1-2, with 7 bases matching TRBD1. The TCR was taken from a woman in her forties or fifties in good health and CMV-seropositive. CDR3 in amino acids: CASSLRQGGYGYTF. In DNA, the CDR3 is TGTGCCAGCAGCTTAAGACAGGGCGGCTATGGCTACACCTTC.